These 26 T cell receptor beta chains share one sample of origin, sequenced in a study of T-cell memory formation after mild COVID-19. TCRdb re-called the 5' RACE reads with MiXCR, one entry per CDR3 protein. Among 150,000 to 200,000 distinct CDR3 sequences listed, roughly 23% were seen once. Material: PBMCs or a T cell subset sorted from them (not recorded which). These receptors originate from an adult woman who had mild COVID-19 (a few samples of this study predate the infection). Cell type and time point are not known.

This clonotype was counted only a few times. The CDR3 DNA is TGTGCCAGCAGTGAAGCCGAAGGGTTCGGAGCAACTAATGAAAAACTGTTTTTT. Amino acids: CASSEAEGFGATNEKLFF. The chain couples TRBV2 to TRBJ1-4, with D unclear. CDR1 SNHLY and CDR2 FYNNEI come from the germline V gene. The CDR3 runs to 18 residues. Trimming pared 0 bases from V and 0 bases from J, leaving 14 bases between.

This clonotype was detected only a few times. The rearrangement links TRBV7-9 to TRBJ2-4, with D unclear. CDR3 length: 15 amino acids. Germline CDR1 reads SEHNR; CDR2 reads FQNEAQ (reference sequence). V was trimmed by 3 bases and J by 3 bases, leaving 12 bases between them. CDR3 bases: TGTGCCAGCAGCTTCAATGGGGTTGGCAAAAACATTCAGTACTTC. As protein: CASSFNGVGKNIQYF. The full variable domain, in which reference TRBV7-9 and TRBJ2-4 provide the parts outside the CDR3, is DTGVSQNPRHKITKRGQNVTFRCDPISEHNRLYWYRQTLGQGPEFLTYFQNEAQLEKSRLLSDRFSAERPKGSFSTLEIQRTEQGDSAMYLCASSFNGVGKNIQYFGAGTRLSVL.

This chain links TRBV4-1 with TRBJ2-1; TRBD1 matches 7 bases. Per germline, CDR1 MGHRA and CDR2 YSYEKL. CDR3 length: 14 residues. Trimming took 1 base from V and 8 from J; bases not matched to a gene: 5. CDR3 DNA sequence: TGCGCCAGCAGCCAAGTAGGGGGCGCGGATGAGCAGTTCTTC. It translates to CASSQVGGADEQFF.

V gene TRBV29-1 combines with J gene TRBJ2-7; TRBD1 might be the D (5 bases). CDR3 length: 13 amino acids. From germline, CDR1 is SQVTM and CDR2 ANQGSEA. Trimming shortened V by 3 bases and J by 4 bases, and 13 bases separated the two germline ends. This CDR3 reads CSVETLTEYEQYF. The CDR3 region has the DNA TGCAGCGTTGAGACCCTGACAGAATACGAGCAGTACTTC.

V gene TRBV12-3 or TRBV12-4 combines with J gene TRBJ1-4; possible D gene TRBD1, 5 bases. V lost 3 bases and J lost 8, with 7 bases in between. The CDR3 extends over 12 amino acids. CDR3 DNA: TGTGCCAGCAGTTTTGGGGGAGAAAAACTGTTTTTT. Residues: CASSFGGEKLFF.

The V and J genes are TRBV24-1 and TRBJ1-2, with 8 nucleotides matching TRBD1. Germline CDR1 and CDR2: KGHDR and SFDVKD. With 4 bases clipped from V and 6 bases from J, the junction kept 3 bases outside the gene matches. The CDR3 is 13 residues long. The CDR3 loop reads CATSDGQGNGYTF. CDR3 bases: TGTGCCACCAGTGACGGACAGGGCAATGGCTACACCTTC.

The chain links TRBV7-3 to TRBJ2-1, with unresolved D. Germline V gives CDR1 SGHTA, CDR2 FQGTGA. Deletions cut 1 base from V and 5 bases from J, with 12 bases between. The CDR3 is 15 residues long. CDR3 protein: CASSLSPSWDNEQFF. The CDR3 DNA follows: TGTGCCAGCAGCTTAAGCCCCTCCTGGGACAATGAGCAGTTCTTC.

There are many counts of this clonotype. The CDR3 sequence: CASSQQTRGYEQYF. The CDR3 DNA sequence: TGTGCCAGCAGCCAACAAACCAGGGGCTACGAGCAGTACTTC. The chain is built from TRBV14 and TRBJ2-7; D might be TRBD1 (6 bases). V lost 2 bases and J 3 bases, leaving 11 bases between the germline ends. This CDR3 spans 14 amino acids. CDR1 is SGHDN and CDR2 is FVKESK in the germline V gene.

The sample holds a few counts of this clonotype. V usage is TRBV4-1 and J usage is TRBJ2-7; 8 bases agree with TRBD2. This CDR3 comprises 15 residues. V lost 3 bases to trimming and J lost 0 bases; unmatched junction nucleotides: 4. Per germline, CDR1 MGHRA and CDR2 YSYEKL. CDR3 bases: TGCGCCAGCAGCCACCCGGGACTAGGCTCCTACGAGCAGTACTTC. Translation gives CASSHPGLGSYEQYF.

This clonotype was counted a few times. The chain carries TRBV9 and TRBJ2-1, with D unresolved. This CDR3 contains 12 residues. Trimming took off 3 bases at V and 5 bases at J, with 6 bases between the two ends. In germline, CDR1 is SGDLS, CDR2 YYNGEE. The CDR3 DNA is TGTGCCAGCAGCGACTTCGACAATGAGCAGTTCTTC. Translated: CASSDFDNEQFF.

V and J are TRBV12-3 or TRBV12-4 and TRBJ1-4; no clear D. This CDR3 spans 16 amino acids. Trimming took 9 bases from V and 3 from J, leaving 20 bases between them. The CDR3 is CASGTTGEPANEKLFF. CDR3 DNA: TGTGCCAGTGGTACCACGGGCGAGCCCGCTAATGAAAAACTGTTTTTT.

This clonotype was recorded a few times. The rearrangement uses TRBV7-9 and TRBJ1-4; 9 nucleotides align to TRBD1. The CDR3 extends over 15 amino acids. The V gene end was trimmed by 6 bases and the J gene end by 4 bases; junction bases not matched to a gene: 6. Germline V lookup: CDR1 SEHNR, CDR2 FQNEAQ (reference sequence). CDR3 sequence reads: CASSDGQGFNEKLFF. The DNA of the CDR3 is TGTGCCAGCAGTGATGGACAGGGGTTTAATGAAAAACTGTTTTTT.

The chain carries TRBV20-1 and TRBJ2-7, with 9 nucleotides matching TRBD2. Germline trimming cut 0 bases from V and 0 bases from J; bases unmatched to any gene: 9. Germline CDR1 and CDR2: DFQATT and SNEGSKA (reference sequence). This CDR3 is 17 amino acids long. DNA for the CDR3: TGCAGTGCTAGAGATCGCGGGGGGGTCGGGAGCTCCTACGAGCAGTACTTC. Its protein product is CSARDRGGVGSSYEQYF.

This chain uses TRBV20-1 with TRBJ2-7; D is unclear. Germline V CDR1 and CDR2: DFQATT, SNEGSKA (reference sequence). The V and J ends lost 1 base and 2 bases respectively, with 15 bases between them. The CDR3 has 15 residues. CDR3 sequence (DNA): TGCAGTGCTAGAGGAATTGAAAGGGTAACCTACGAGCAGTACTTC. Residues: CSARGIERVTYEQYF.

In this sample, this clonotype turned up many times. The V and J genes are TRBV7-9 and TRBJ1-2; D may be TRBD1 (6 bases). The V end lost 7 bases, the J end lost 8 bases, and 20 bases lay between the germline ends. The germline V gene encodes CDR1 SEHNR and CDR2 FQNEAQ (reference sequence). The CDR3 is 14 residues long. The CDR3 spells CASTNGGGQRGYTF. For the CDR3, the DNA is TGTGCCAGCACCAACGGAGGGGGGCAGCGAGGCTACACCTTC. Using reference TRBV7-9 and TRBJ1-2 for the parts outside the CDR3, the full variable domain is DTGVSQNPRHKITKRGQNVTFRCDPISEHNRLYWYRQTLGQGPEFLTYFQNEAQLEKSRLLSDRFSAERPKGSFSTLEIQRTEQGDSAMYLCASTNGGGQRGYTFGSGTRLTVV.

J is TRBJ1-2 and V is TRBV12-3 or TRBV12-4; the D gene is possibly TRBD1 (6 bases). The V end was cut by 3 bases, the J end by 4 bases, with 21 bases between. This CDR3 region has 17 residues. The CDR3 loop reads CASSLGQGLSTLYGYTF. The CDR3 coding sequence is TGTGCCAGCAGTTTGGGGCAGGGGCTCTCTACTCTCTATGGCTACACCTTC.

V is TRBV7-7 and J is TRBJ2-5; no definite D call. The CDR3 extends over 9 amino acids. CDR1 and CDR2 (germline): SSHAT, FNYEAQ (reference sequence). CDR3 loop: CAPRETQYF. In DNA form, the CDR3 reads TGTGCACCCAGGGAGACCCAGTACTTC.

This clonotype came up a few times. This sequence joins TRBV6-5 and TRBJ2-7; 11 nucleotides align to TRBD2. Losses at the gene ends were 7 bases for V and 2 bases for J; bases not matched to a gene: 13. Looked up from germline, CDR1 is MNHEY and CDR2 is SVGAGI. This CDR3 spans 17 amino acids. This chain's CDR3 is CASTTSGRTWRAYEQYF. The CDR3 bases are TGTGCCAGCACAACTAGCGGGAGAACGTGGAGGGCCTACGAGCAGTACTTC.

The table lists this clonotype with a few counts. CDR3 in DNA: TGTGCCAGCAGCAAGACAGAGGTGGGCCCCTACGAGCAGTACTTC. Protein: CASSKTEVGPYEQYF. This chain joins TRBV6-2 or TRBV6-3 and TRBJ2-7; perhaps TRBD1 as D (5 bases). The CDR3 has 15 amino acids. Germline CDR1 MNHEY, CDR2 SVGEGT. V was cut by 6 bases and J by 2 bases, with 17 bases left in between.

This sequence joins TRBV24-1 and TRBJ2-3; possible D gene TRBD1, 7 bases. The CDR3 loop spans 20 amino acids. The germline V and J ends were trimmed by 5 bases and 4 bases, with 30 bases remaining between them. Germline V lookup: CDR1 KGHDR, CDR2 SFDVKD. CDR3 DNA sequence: TGTGCCACCAGTGGCGCGTACCGGGACAGCCCCCCGGGACTGGCAGATACGCAGTATTTT. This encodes CATSGAYRDSPPGLADTQYF.

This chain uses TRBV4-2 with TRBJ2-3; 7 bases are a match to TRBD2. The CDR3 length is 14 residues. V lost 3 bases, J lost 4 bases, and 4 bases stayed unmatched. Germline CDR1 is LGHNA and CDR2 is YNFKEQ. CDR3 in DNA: TGTGCCAGCAGCCAGGAGGGAGGGGCAGATACGCAGTATTTT. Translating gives CASSQEGGADTQYF.

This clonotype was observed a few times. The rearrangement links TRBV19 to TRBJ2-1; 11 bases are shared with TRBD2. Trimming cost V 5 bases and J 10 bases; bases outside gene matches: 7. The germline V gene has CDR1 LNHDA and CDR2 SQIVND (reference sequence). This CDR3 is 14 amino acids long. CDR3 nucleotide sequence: TGTGCCAGTAGTGTAGCGGGAGGGCCGCTAGAGCAGTTCTTC. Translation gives CASSVAGGPLEQFF.

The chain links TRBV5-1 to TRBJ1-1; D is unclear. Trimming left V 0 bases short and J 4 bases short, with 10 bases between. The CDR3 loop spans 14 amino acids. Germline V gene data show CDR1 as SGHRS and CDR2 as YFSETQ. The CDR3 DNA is TGCGCCAGCAGCTTGGTGGCGCAAGGCACTGAAGCTTTCTTT. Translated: CASSLVAQGTEAFF.

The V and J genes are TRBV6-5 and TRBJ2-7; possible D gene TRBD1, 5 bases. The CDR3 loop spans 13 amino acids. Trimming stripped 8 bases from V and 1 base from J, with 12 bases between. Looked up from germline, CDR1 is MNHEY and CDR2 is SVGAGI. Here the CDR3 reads CASGKGYSYEQYF. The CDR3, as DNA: TGTGCCAGCGGGAAGGGGTATTCCTACGAGCAGTACTTC.

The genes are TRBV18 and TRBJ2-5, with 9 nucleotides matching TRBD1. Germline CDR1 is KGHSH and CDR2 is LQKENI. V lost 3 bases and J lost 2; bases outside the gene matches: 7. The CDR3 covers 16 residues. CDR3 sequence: CASSPSDRGRQETQYF. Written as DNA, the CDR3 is TGTGCCAGCTCACCTTCGGACAGGGGTAGGCAAGAGACCCAGTACTTC.

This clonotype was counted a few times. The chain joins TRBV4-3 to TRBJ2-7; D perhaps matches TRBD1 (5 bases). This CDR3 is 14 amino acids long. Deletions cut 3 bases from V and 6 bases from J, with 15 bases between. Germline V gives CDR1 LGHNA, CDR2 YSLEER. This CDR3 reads CASSHGASAAEQYF. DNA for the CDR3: TGCGCCAGCAGCCATGGGGCTAGTGCCGCCGAGCAGTACTTC.